The 16 T cell receptor beta chains reported below all come from one sample, sequenced in a study of CD8 T cells in ankylosing spondylitis. TCRdb analysed the 5' RACE reads with MiXCR anew, one entry per CDR3 protein. The sample yields over 130,000 distinct CDR3 sequences, more than 40% seen once. Sequencing was done on a sample of synovial fluid, either unsorted or a sorted T cell fraction (not recorded which). The source is a male donor with ankylosing spondylitis.

The sample holds a few counts of this clonotype. The junction departs from the called germline gene at one end, perhaps through a read error. V and J are TRBV7-9 and TRBJ2-1; D remains unclear. Germline-derived CDR1 and CDR2 are SEHNR and FQNEAQ (reference sequence). This CDR3 is built from 11 residues. The CDR3 bases are TGTGCCAGCGGCTTTTGGGATGAGCAGTTCTTC. Translated, it gives CASGFWDEQFF.

This chain joins TRBV7-8 and TRBJ2-1, with 7 positions matching TRBD2. V lost 5 bases to trimming and J lost 2 bases; unmatched junction nucleotides: 6. The CDR3 runs 15 residues. Per germline, CDR1 SGHVS and CDR2 FQNEAQ. The CDR3 reads CASSPGTTPYNEQFF. Here the CDR3 DNA reads TGTGCCAGCAGCCCCGGGACTACCCCCTACAATGAGCAGTTCTTC.

The chain employs TRBV7-2 and TRBJ2-1; no clear D. Germline V gene lookup returns CDR1 SGHTA and CDR2 FQGNSA. The CDR3 totals 12 residues. Trimming left V 2 bases short and J 12 bases short, with 11 bases between. This CDR3 is CASSLTYSGQFF. CDR3 bases: TGTGCCAGCAGCTTAACGTATTCGGGGCAGTTCTTC.

The chain recombines TRBV29-1 with TRBJ2-1; possibly TRBD2 for D (5 bases). This CDR3 region has 14 residues. Looked up from germline, CDR1 is SQVTM and CDR2 is ANQGSEA. V was shortened by 4 bases and J by 0 bases, with 10 bases between the two germline ends. CDR3 loop: CSVAERRSYNEQFF. The CDR3 DNA reads as TGCAGCGTTGCCGAGCGGCGCTCCTACAATGAGCAGTTCTTC.

The CDR3 here is CASSPGLAGIAYEQYF. The CDR3 DNA reads TGTGCCAGCAGCCCAGGACTAGCGGGGATCGCCTACGAGCAGTACTTC. The chain uses TRBV9 and TRBJ2-7; 12 nucleotides agree with TRBD2. CDR3 size: 16 residues. Germline trimming cut 4 bases from V and 2 bases from J; bases unmatched to any gene: 7. Looked up from germline, CDR1 is SGDLS and CDR2 is YYNGEE.

The J gene is TRBJ2-3, the V gene TRBV18; TRBD2 is a possible D gene (6 bases). The CDR3 spans 16 residues. Germline CDR1 and CDR2: KGHSH and LQKENI. V lost 1 base and J 1 base, leaving 12 bases between the germline ends. CDR3: CASSPLREVGTDTQYF. The CDR3 DNA follows: TGTGCCAGCTCACCACTGAGGGAGGTTGGCACAGATACGCAGTATTTT.

The rearrangement joins TRBV7-3 to TRBJ2-1; 9 positions match TRBD1. Germline lookup yields CDR1 SGHTA and CDR2 FQGTGA. V was clipped by 5 bases and J by 8 bases; unmatched bases: 10. The CDR3 has 15 residues. Written as DNA, the CDR3 is TGTGCCAGCAGCCCCCGGGGACAGGGTGCCGATGAGCAGTTCTTC. It is translated as CASSPRGQGADEQFF.

The rearrangement joins TRBV12-5 to TRBJ1-2; possible D gene TRBD1, 6 bases. Trimming pared 1 base from V and 3 bases from J, leaving 9 bases between. The length of the CDR3 is 14 residues. Looked up from germline, CDR1 is LGHNT and CDR2 is FRNRAP. The DNA of the CDR3 is TGTGCTAGTGGTTTGGCAGGACAGTACTATGGCTACACCTTC. This gives the protein CASGLAGQYYGYTF.

V is TRBV4-1 and J is TRBJ2-1; a possible D gene is TRBD2 (6 bases). V was clipped by 5 bases and J by 10 bases, with 24 bases between them. Germline loops: CDR1 MGHRA, CDR2 YSYEKL. The length of the CDR3 is 16 residues. The DNA of the CDR3 is TGCGCCAGCAGCATTAGGGGTGCGGGGTCTAGGGAGGAGCAGTTCTTC. It translates to CASSIRGAGSREEQFF.

The table lists this clonotype with a few counts. The V call is TRBV5-5, the J call TRBJ2-7; a weak D match, TRBD2 (5 bases). CDR3 length: 15 residues. The V and J ends lost 0 bases and 2 bases respectively, with 12 bases between them. Per the germline V gene, CDR1 is SGHKS and CDR2 is YYEKEE (reference sequence). The CDR3 spells CASSLVRGYPYEQYF. CDR3 DNA: TGTGCCAGCAGCTTGGTACGCGGGTACCCCTACGAGCAGTACTTC.

CDR3 sequence: CASSHPPRGIGGNTIYF. Written as DNA, the CDR3 is TGCGCCAGCAGCCACCCCCCCCGGGGGATTGGTGGAAACACCATATATTTT. The genes are TRBV4-1 and TRBJ1-3, with D possibly being TRBD1 (5 bases). This CDR3 contains 17 residues. CDR1 MGHRA and CDR2 YSYEKL come from the germline V gene. Trimming removed 3 bases at V and 3 bases at J, with 18 bases between.

This rearrangement joins TRBV2 to TRBJ2-1, with D perhaps matching TRBD1 or TRBD2 (5 bases each). Trimming removed 6 bases from V and 3 bases from J, with 12 bases in between. The CDR3 is made up of 14 amino acids. Germline V gene data show CDR1 as SNHLY and CDR2 as FYNNEI. The CDR3 nucleotides are TGTGCCAGCAGCCAGGGACCCTTCTACAATGAGCAGTTCTTC. It is translated as CASSQGPFYNEQFF.

This sequence joins TRBV2 and TRBJ2-3; TRBD2 agrees at 13 bases. V was pared by 5 bases and J by 12 bases, with 5 bases of the junction left unmatched. CDR3 length: 13 amino acids. Germline V CDR1 and CDR2: SNHLY, FYNNEI. The CDR3 loop reads CASSKPGLAGQYF. The CDR3 nucleotides read TGTGCCAGCAGTAAACCGGGACTAGCGGGACAGTATTTT.

The chain links TRBV12-3 or TRBV12-4 to TRBJ2-1; D is undetermined. V was trimmed by 3 bases and J by 7 bases, leaving 13 bases between them. The CDR3 covers 14 residues. CDR3 loop: CASSFPLGLNEQFF. The CDR3, as DNA: TGTGCCAGCAGTTTTCCCCTCGGGTTAAATGAGCAGTTCTTC.

This clonotype was counted between two and nine times. The V gene is TRBV2, the J gene TRBJ1-5; D uncertain. Germline V gene sequence: CDR1 SNHLY, CDR2 FYNNEI. The CDR3 has 12 residues. Trimming stripped 3 bases from V and 7 bases from J, with 7 bases between. CDR3: CASSDNRQPQHF. The CDR3, as DNA: TGTGCCAGCAGTGATAACAGACAGCCCCAGCATTTT.

This clonotype was seen ten or more times. The rearrangement uses TRBV11-2 and TRBJ2-3, with TRBD1 identical over 9 bases. Losses at the gene ends were 5 bases for V and 4 bases for J; bases not matched to a gene: 4. The germline V gene encodes CDR1 SGHAT and CDR2 FQNNGV. This CDR3 region has 14 residues. The DNA for the CDR3 is TGTGCCAGCAGCCAAGGGACAGGGTCAGATACGCAGTATTTT. It encodes CASSQGTGSDTQYF.